Below, one T cell receptor beta chain is given with its context. The target antigen is unknown. The identical CDR3 is also encoded by other nucleotide sequences in the sample. The germline V gene encodes CDR1 MNHNY and CDR2 SVGAGI (reference sequence). The CDR3 has 15 residues. J lost 1 base, V lost 0 bases, and 1 base had no gene match. This entry belongs to a study of cytomegalovirus exposure and HLA in healthy donors. PCR primers comprised 60 Vbeta and 13 Jbeta primers. Data came from immunoSEQ multiplex PCR; TCRdb stores just in-frame clones and leaves some out. The sample includes 200,000 to 250,000 clones, about 88% of them seen just once. Study-level findings and limits: In a later analysis, DRB1 alleles had the most associated TCRs; HLA-C alleles the fewest.

The sequencing input was PBMCs. The chain couples TRBV6-6 to TRBJ2-7, with 9 nucleotides matching TRBD1. The receptor comes from a girl aged 2-15 years in good health and CMV-seronegative. The CDR3 here is CASSYSGTGSYEQYF. The CDR3 DNA sequence: TGTGCCAGCAGTTACTCCGGGACAGGGTCCTACGAGCAGTACTTC.